Presented here are 14 T cell receptor beta chains from one specimen sequenced in a study of blood T cells in healthy people across ages. A second 7 to 11 cycle PCR used barcoded and J-beta primers. TCRdb reanalysed the 5' RACE reads using MiXCR and keeps one entry per CDR3 protein. The sample lists some 890,000 distinct CDR3 sequences, about 28% seen once, with approximately 10% in the top ten. The same data also went into a second study, on T cells of mothers and their children.

The material sequenced was blood. The receptors derive from a woman aged 40-49 years in good health.

This clonotype was counted a few times. A much larger clone lies a single base off, so this may be a read error. J is TRBJ2-7 and V is TRBV5-1, with 8 bases fitting TRBD1. This CDR3 has 14 amino acids. Per the germline V gene, CDR1 is SGHRS and CDR2 is YFSETQ. This CDR3 reads CASSHGQGFNERYF. The CDR3 DNA reads TGCGCCAGCAGCCACGGACAGGGTTTCAACGAGCGGTACTTC.

This clonotype was detected only a few times. The rearrangement links TRBV5-1 to TRBJ2-2; TRBD1 aligns across 8 bases. The junction had 11 bases not matched to a gene; V was cut back by 2 bases and J by 8 bases. The V gene's germline CDR1 is SGHRS and CDR2 YFSETQ. There are 16 residues in the CDR3. In DNA form, the CDR3 reads TGCGCCAGCAGCTTCAGACAGGGGAACGTTCCGGGGGAGCTGTTTTTT. Amino acids: CASSFRQGNVPGELFF. Full variable domain (rest looked up from reference TRBV5-1 and TRBJ2-2): KAGVTQTPRYLIKTRGQQVTLSCSPISGHRSVSWYQQTPGQGLQFLFEYFSETQRNKGNFPGRFSGRQFSNSRSEMNVSTLELGDSALYLCASSFRQGNVPGELFFGEGSRLTVL.

This rearrangement joins TRBV12-3 or TRBV12-4 to TRBJ1-1; unclear D gene. Trimming took off 5 bases at V and 8 bases at J, with 18 bases between the two ends. The CDR3 runs to 14 residues. DNA of the CDR3: TGTGCCAGCAGTAACAGCATTCCTGCTGGGGAAGCTTTCTTT. It specifies CASSNSIPAGEAFF.

In its sample, this clonotype was seen a few times. V and J are TRBV28 and TRBJ1-2; no clear D. Germline V CDR1 and CDR2: MDHEN, SYDVKM. Trimming removed 6 bases from V and 3 bases from J, with 17 bases in between. The CDR3 extends over 15 amino acids. CDR3 residues: CASSPLRERDYGYTF. CDR3 sequence (DNA): TGTGCCAGCAGCCCCCTTAGAGAGCGCGACTATGGCTACACCTTC.

V is TRBV29-1 and J is TRBJ2-7, with 7 bases aligning to TRBD2. Germline CDR1 is SQVTM and CDR2 is ANQGSEA. Trimming at V came to 1 base and at J to 6 bases, leaving 6 bases not matched to a gene. This CDR3 contains 13 residues. Here the CDR3 DNA reads TGCAGCGTTGAAGTAGGGAGGGTTGGCGAGCAGTACTTC. Amino acid sequence: CSVEVGRVGEQYF.

This clonotype occurred a few times. The chain combines TRBV3-1 with TRBJ1-1, with a possible D match to TRBD1 (5 bases). V was trimmed by 5 bases and J by 5 bases, leaving 12 bases between them. CDR3 length: 13 residues. Germline-derived CDR1 and CDR2 are LGHDT and YNNKEL (reference sequence). DNA of the CDR3: TGTGCCAGCAGCGCACGGGGGGAAACTGAAGCTTTCTTT. It encodes CASSARGETEAFF.

This clonotype was picked up a small number of times. CDR3 protein: CASSLQGPPQREQYF. CDR3 sequence (DNA): TGTGCCAGCAGTTTACAGGGACCCCCCCAGCGCGAGCAGTACTTC. The chain has TRBV28 and TRBJ2-5; D is possibly TRBD1 or TRBD2 (5 bases each). With the DNA end fitting TRBJ2-7 better, the J assignment may be wrong. The CDR3 is 15 amino acids. The germline V gene encodes CDR1 MDHEN and CDR2 SYDVKM.

This clonotype was observed a few times. This chain links TRBV20-1 with TRBJ2-7, with 10 bases matching TRBD2. Germline-derived CDR1 and CDR2 are DFQATT and SNEGSKA (reference sequence). The CDR3 has 13 residues. The CDR3 DNA reads as TGCACGCCGGGGACTAGCGTGTCCTACGAGCAGTACTTC. It codes for CTPGTSVSYEQYF.

A word on this clonotype: This sequence may be a read error, since a much larger clone differs from it by one base. V is TRBV5-4 and J is TRBJ2-3, with 10 bases that match TRBD2. The CDR3 covers 15 residues. Germline values: CDR1 SGHNT, CDR2 YYREEE (reference sequence). The CDR3 sequence: CASSAPSGGTDTRYF. The CDR3 region has the DNA TGTGCCAGCAGCGCCCCTAGCGGGGGCACAGATACGCGGTATTTT.

This clonotype has at least ten counts. The chain employs TRBV10-3 and TRBJ2-3, with D perhaps TRBD1 (6 bases). The germline gives CDR1 ENHRY, CDR2 SYGVKD. V shed 7 bases and J shed 2 bases, with 13 bases lying between them. The CDR3 extends over 14 amino acids. The DNA for the CDR3 is TGTGCCATCACCGCGGACAGTAACACAGATACGCAGTATTTT. Translating gives CAITADSNTDTQYF.

This clonotype has only a few counts. The chain combines TRBV30 with TRBJ1-2; D may be TRBD1 (5 bases). The length of the CDR3 is 17 residues. Trimming pared 0 bases from V and 2 bases from J, leaving 19 bases between. The germline V gene has CDR1 GTSNPN and CDR2 SVGIG (reference sequence). This CDR3 reads CAWSVLSGQGRNYGYTF. CDR3 nucleotides: TGTGCCTGGAGTGTACTCTCGGGGCAGGGAAGAAACTATGGCTACACCTTC.

There are many counts of this clonotype. The CDR3 loop is CASSYGDRGGSPLHF. The CDR3 DNA reads TGTGCCAGCAGTTACGGGGACAGGGGAGGTTCACCCCTCCACTTT. The chain carries TRBV6-2 or TRBV6-3 and TRBJ1-6, with 10 bases identical to TRBD1. The CDR3 covers 15 residues. The V segment lost 2 bases and the J segment 9 bases; nucleotides outside the gene matches: 4. Germline V lookup: CDR1 MNHEY, CDR2 SVGEGT.

The chain employs TRBV12-3 or TRBV12-4 and TRBJ1-2, with D hard to call. The V and J ends lost 3 bases and 4 bases respectively, with 12 bases between them. The CDR3 is 14 residues long. The CDR3 spells CASSFRGSGYGYTF. As DNA, the CDR3 is TGTGCCAGCAGTTTTCGGGGATCCGGCTATGGCTACACCTTC.

This clonotype was recorded at least ten times. CDR3 nucleotide sequence: TGCAGCGTTGAGGGAAGGGAGGGCTACGAGCAGTACTTC. It codes for CSVEGREGYEQYF. This sequence joins TRBV29-1 and TRBJ2-7; 7 positions agree with TRBD2. Germline CDR1 and CDR2: SQVTM and ANQGSEA. Unmatched junction bases numbered 5, after V lost 3 bases and J lost 3 bases. This CDR3 has 13 residues.